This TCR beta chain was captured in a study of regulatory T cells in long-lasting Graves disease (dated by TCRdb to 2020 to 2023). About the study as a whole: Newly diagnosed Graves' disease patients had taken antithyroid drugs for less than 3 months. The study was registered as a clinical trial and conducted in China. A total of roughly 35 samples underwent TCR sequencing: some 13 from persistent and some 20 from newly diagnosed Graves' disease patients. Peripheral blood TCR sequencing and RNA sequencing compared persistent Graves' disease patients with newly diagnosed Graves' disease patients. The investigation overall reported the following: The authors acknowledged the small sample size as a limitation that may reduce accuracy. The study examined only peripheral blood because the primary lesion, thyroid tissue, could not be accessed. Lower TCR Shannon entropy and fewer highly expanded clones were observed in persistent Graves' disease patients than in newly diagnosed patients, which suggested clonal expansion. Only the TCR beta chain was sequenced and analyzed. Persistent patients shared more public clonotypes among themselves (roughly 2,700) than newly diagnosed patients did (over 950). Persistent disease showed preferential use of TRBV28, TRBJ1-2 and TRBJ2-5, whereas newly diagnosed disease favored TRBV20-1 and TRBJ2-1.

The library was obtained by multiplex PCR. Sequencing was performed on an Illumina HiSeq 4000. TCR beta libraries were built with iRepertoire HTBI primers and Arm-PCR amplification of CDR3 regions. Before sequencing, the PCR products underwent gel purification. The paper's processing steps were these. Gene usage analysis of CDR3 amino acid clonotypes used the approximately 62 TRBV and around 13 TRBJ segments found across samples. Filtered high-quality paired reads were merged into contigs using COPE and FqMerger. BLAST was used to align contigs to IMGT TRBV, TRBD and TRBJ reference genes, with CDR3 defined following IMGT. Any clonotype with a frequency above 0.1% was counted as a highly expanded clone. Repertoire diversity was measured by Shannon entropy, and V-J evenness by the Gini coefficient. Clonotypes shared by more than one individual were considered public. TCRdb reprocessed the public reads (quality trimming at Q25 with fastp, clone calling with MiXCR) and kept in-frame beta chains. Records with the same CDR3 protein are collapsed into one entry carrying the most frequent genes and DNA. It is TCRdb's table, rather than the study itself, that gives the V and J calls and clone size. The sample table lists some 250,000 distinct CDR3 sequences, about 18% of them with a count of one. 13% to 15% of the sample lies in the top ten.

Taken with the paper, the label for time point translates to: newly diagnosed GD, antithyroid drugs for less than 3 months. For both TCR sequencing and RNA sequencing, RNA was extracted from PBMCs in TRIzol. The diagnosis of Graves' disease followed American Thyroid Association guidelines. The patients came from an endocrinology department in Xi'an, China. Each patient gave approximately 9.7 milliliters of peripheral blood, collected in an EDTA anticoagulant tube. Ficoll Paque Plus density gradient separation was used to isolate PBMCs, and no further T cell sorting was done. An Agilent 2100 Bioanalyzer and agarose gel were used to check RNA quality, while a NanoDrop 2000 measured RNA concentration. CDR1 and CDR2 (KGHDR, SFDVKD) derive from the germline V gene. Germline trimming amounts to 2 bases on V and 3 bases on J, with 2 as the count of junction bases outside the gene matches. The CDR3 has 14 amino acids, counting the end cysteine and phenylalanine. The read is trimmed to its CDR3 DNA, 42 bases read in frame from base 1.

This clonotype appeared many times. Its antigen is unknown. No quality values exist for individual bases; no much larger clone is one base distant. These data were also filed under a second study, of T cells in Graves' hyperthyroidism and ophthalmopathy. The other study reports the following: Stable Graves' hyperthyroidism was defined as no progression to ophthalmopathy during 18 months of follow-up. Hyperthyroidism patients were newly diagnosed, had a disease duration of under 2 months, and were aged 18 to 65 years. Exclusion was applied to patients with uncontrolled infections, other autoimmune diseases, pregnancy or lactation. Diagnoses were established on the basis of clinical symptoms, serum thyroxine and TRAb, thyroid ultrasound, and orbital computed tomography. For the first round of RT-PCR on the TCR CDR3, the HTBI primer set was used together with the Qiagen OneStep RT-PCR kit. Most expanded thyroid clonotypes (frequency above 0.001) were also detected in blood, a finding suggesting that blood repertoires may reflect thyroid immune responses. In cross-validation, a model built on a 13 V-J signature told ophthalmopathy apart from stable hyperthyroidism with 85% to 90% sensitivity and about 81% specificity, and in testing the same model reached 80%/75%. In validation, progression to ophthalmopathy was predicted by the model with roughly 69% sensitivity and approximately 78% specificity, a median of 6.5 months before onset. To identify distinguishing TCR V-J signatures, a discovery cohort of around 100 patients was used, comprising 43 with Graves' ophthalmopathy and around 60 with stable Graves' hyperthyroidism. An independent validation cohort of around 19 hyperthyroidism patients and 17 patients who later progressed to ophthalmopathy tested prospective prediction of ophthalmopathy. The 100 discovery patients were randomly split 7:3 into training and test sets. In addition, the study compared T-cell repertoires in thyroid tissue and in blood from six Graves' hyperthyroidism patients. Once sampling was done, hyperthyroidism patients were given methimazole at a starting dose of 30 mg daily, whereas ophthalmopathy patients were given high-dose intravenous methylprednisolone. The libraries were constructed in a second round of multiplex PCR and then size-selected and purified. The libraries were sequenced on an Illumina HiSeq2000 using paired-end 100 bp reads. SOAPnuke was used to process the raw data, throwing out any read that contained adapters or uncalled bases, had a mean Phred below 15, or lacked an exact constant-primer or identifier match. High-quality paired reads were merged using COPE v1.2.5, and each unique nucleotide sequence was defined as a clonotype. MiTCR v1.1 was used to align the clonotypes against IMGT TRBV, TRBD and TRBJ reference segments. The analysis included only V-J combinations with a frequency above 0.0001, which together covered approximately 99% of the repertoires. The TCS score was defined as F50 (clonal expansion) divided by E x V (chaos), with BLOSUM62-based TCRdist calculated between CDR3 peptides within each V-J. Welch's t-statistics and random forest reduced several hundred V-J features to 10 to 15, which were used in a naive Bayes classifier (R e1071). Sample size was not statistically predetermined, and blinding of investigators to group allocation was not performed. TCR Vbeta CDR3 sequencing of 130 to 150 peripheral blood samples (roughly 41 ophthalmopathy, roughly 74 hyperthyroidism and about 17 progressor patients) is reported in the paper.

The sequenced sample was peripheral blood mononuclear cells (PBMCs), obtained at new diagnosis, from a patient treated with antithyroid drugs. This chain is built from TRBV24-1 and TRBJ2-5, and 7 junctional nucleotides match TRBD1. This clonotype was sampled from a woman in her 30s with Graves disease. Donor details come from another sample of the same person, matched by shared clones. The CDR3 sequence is CATSDSGGEETQYF. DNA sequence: TGTGCCACCAGTGATTCAGGGGGAGAAGAGACCCAGTACTTC.